Listed below are T cell receptor beta chains from one sample, sequenced in a study of cytomegalovirus exposure and HLA in healthy donors. Libraries were prepared by immunoSEQ multiplex PCR; TCRdb keeps only in-frame clonotypes and omits some of them. The repertoire holds some 150,000 clones, with roughly three quarters as singletons. Source material: PBMCs. These receptors all come from a woman aged 35 to 49 in good health and CMV-seropositive. CDR3s include the opening cysteine and the closing phenylalanine or tryptophan. D genes are given only for firm matches. Clone size is shown for a subset of rows, as once, few, many or a class of expanded clone.

TRBJ1-2 TRBV5-6 NA TRBD1 CASSLGGQLYGYTF TGTGCCAGCAGCTTGGGGGGACAGCTCTATGGCTACACCTTC
TRBJ1-2 TRBV29-1 NA NA CSVDSPQGIANYGYTF TGCAGCGTTGATAGCCCGCAGGGGATAGCTAACTATGGCTACACCTTC
TRBJ2-4 TRBV7-3 few TRBD1 CASSFGTGVTAKNIQYF TGTGCCAGCAGCTTCGGAACAGGGGTTACGGCCAAAAACATTCAGTACTTC
TRBJ2-2 TRBV7-9 NA TRBD1 CASSPGVGTGNTGELFF TGTGCCAGCAGCCCGGGAGTCGGGACAGGAAACACCGGGGAGCTGTTTTTT
TRBJ2-5 TRBV10-1 NA NA CASSETGLYGTQYF TGCGCCAGCAGTGAGACAGGCCTGTACGGGACCCAGTACTTC
TRBJ1-6 TRBV7-2 NA NA CASSSGQFNSPLHF TGTGCCAGCAGCTCAGGACAATTTAATTCACCCCTCCACTTT
TRBJ2-3 TRBV2 NA TRBD2 CASSADSGGGWDTQYF TGTGCCAGCAGTGCTGATAGCGGGGGAGGTTGGGATACGCAGTATTTT
TRBJ2-2 TRBV2 NA TRBD2 CAGSETPGLAGGSTGELFF TGTGCCGGCAGTGAAACTCCCGGACTAGCGGGGGGCAGCACCGGGGAGCTGTTTTTT
TRBJ2-1 TRBV7-3 once NA CASSLRARETNEQFF TGTGCCAGCAGCTTACGGGCACGGGAGACCAATGAGCAGTTCTTC
TRBJ2-1 TRBV18 NA NA CASSPSEGGGNQEFF TGTGCCAGCTCACCATCGGAAGGGGGCGGGAACCAGGAGTTCTTC
TRBJ1-2 TRBV6-1 NA TRBD1 CASSRGTDYGYTF TGTGCCAGCAGCAGGGGGACAGACTATGGCTACACCTTC
TRBJ1-4 TRBV5-1 NA NA CASSLVAGTTNEKLFF TGCGCCAGCAGCTTGGTTGCCGGTACAACTAATGAAAAACTGTTTTTT
TRBJ2-2 TRBV5-1 few TRBD1 CASSLKLLGTGATGELFF TGCGCCAGCAGCTTGAAACTGCTTGGTACAGGGGCCACCGGGGAGCTGTTTTTT
TRBJ1-1 TRBV7-9 NA NA CASSSDSDFRGTEAFF TGTGCCAGCAGCTCAGACAGCGACTTTAGGGGCACTGAAGCTTTCTTT
TRBJ1-3 TRBV18 NA TRBD1 CASSPSQGELSGNTIYF TGTGCCAGCTCACCAAGTCAGGGGGAATTGTCTGGAAACACCATATATTTT
TRBJ1-2 TRBV5-6 once TRBD1 CASSLPYTGTGETGYTF TGTGCCAGCAGCTTGCCTTACACCGGGACAGGGGAAACTGGCTACACCTTC
TRBJ1-3 TRBV15 once TRBD1 CATSRGQSSGNTIYF TGTGCCACCAGCAGGGGACAGAGCTCTGGAAACACCATATATTTT
TRBJ2-3 TRBV9 few TRBD2 CASSPSGGGDTQYF TGTGCCAGCAGCCCTAGCGGGGGGGGAGATACGCAGTATTTT
TRBJ2-7 TRBV10-3 NA TRBD1 CAISKGQASYEQYF TGTGCCATCAGTAAGGGACAGGCCTCCTACGAGCAGTACTTC
TRBJ2-3 TRBV9 NA TRBD2 CASSAGTSVTDTQYF TGTGCCAGCAGCGCCGGGACTAGCGTGACAGATACGCAGTATTTT
TRBJ1-6 TRBV15 once NA CATSRDQNSPLHF TGTGCCACCAGCAGAGATCAGAATTCACCCCTCCACTTT
TRBJ1-1 TRBV6-5 NA NA CASSYTGGAGTEAFF TGTGCCAGCAGTTACACCGGAGGGGCGGGCACTGAAGCTTTCTTT
TRBJ1-1 TRBV10-2 NA NA CASSDRADTEAFF TGCGCCAGCAGTGACAGGGCGGACACTGAAGCTTTCTTT
TRBJ2-7 TRBV7-9 NA TRBD2 CASSVLAGPYEQYF TGTGCCAGCAGCGTTCTAGCGGGTCCCTACGAGCAGTACTTC
TRBJ2-5 TRBV7-6 NA NA CASSLATAGETQYF TGTGCCAGCAGCTTAGCTACGGCAGGCGAGACCCAGTACTTC
TRBJ2-7 TRBV28 NA TRBD1 CATWPRGQGASHYPYEQYF TGTGCCACCTGGCCGAGGGGACAGGGGGCGTCTCATTACCCCTACGAGCAGTACTTC
TRBJ1-1 TRBV7-9 NA NA CASSREAEAFF TGTGCCAGCAGCCGCGAAGCTGAAGCTTTCTTT
TRBJ2-1 TRBV9 NA TRBD1 CASSLGQGSYNEQFF TGTGCCAGCAGCCTCGGACAGGGTTCCTACAATGAGCAGTTCTTC
TRBJ2-7 TRBV5-1 NA TRBD1 CASSVGQGSYEQYF TGCGCCAGCAGCGTGGGACAGGGATCCTACGAGCAGTACTTC